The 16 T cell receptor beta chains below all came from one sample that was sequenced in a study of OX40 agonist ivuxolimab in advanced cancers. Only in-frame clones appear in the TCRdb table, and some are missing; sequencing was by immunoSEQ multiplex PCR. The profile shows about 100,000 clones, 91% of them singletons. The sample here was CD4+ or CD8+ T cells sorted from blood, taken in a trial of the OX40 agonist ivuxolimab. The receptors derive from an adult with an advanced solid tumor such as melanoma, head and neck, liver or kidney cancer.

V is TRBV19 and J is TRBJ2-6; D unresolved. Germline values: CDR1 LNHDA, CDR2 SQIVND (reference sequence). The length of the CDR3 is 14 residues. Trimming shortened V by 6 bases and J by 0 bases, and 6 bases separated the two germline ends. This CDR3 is CASRAFSGANVLTF. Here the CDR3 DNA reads TGTGCCAGTAGAGCTTTCTCTGGGGCCAACGTCCTGACTTTC.

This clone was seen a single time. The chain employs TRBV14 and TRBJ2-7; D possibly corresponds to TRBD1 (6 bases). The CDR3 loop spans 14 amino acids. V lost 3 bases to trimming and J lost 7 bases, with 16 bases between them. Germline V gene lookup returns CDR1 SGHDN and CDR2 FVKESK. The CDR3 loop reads CASSHLTGTREQYF. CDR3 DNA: TGTGCCAGCAGCCATCTTACAGGGACGCGGGAGCAGTACTTC. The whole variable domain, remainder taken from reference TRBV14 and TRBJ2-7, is EAGVTQFPSHSVIEKGQTVTLRCDPISGHDNLYWYRRVMGKEIKFLLHFVKESKQDESGMPNNRFLAERTGGTYSTLKVQPAELEDSGVYFCASSHLTGTREQYFGPGTRLTVT.

The CDR3 region is CASSFGGSQLGEQFF. CDR3 coding DNA: TGTGCCAGCAGTTTTGGGGGATCCCAACTAGGGGAGCAGTTCTTC. The rearrangement joins TRBV27 to TRBJ2-1; D is perhaps TRBD1 or TRBD2 (5 bases each). V lost 3 bases and J 10 bases, leaving 19 bases between the germline ends. The CDR3 loop spans 15 amino acids. Germline lookup yields CDR1 MNHEY and CDR2 SMNVEV (reference sequence).

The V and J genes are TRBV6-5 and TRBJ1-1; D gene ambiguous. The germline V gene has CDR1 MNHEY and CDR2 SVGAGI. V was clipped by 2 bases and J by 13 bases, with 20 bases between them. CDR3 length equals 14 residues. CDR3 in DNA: TGTGCCAGCAGTTACACCTTCCTCGGGAGGACGTTTTTCTTT. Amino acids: CASSYTFLGRTFFF.

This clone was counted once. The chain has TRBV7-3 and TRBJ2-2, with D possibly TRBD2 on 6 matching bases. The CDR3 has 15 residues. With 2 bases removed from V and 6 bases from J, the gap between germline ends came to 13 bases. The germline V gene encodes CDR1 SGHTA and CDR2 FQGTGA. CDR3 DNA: TGTGCCAGCAGCTTAGGGGGAGGTGGAGCCGGGGAGCTGTTTTTT. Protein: CASSLGGGGAGELFF.

The CDR3 sequence: CASTHLLAGPREQYF. DNA of the CDR3: TGTGCCAGCACGCACCTATTAGCGGGCCCCCGGGAGCAGTACTTC. The chain couples TRBV28 to TRBJ2-7; TRBD2 matches at 7 bases. J gave up 7 bases and V 7 bases, and 16 bases lay outside the gene matches. Germline V CDR1 and CDR2: MDHEN, SYDVKM. The CDR3 extends over 15 amino acids.

The CDR3 is CASSTTPGAQPQHF. As DNA, the CDR3 is TGTGCCAGCAGCACGACTCCAGGGGCGCAGCCCCAGCATTTT. This chain joins TRBV28 and TRBJ1-5; weak D call: TRBD1 (6 bases). V was trimmed by 6 bases and J by 7 bases, leaving 16 bases between them. The CDR3 consists of 14 residues. Germline-derived CDR1 and CDR2 are MDHEN and SYDVKM.

The CDR3 nucleotides read TGTGCCAGCAGCCAAGTGGCGGGCCCAGAGTATTTT. It encodes CASSQVAGPEYF. This chain links TRBV14 with TRBJ2-3; D is perhaps TRBD2 (5 bases). Trimming removed 1 base from V and 13 bases from J, with 12 bases in between. Germline CDR1 SGHDN, CDR2 FVKESK. The CDR3 sequence is 12 residues long.

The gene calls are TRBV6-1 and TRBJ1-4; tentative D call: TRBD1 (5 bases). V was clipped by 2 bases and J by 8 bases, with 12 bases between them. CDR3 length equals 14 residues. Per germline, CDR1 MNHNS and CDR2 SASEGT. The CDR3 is CASSEPGLPEKLFF. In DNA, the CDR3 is TGTGCCAGCAGTGAACCGGGACTTCCCGAAAAACTGTTTTTT.

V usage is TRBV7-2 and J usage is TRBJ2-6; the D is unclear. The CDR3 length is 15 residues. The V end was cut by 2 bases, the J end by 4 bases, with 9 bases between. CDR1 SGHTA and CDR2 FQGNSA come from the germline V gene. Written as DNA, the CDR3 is TGTGCCAGCAGCTTAACACGCGCGGGGGCCAACGTCCTGACTTTC. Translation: CASSLTRAGANVLTF.

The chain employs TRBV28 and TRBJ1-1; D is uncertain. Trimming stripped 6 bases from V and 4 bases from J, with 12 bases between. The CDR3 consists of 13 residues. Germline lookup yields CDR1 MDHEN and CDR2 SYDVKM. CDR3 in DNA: TGTGCCAGCAGGACCACCGAATCCACTGAAGCTTTCTTT. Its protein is CASRTTESTEAFF.

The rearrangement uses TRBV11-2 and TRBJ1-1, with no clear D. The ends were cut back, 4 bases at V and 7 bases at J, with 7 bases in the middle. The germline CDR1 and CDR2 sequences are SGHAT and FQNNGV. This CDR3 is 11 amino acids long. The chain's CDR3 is CASSSVGEAFF. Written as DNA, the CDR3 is TGTGCCAGCAGCTCTGTGGGTGAAGCTTTCTTT.

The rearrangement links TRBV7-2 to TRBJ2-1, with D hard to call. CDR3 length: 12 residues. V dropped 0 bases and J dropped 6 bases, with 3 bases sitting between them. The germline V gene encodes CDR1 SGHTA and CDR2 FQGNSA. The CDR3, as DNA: TGTGCCAGCAGCTTAGCGGTCAATGAGCAGTTCTTC. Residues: CASSLAVNEQFF.

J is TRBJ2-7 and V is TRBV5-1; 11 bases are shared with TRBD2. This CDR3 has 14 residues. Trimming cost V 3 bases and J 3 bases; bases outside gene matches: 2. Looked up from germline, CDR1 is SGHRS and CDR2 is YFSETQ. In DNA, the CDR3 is TGCGCCAGCAGCTCTGGACTAGCGGGCTACGAGCAGTACTTC. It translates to CASSSGLAGYEQYF.

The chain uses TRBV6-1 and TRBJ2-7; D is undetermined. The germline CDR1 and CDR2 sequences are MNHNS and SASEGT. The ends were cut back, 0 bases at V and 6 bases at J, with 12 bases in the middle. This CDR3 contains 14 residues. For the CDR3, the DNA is TGTGCCAGCAGTGAAGCGGGCGTAGTTAGCGAGCAGTACTTC. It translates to CASSEAGVVSEQYF.

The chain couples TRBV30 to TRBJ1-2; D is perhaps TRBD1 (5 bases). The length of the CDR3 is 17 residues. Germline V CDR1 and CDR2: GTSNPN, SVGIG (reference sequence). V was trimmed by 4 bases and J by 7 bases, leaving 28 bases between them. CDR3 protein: CAWTRQQLGDGTSGYTF. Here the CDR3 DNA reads TGTGCCTGGACCAGACAGCAACTCGGGGATGGTACCTCTGGCTACACCTTC.